This record looks at one TCR beta chain sequence and its context. Its antigen is still unknown. This table comes from immunoSEQ multiplex PCR, and its TCRdb copy is limited to in-frame clones, with some not included. The data show around 170,000 clones, roughly 93% seen once. Germline CDR1 SGHTA, CDR2 FQGNSA. The CDR3 has 14 amino acids. V was shortened by 5 bases and J by 2 bases, with 12 bases between the two germline ends. The data were taken from a study of T cell responses to AZD1222 COVID-19 vaccine. Study-level points and caveats: The study found vaccine-associated CD4 TCRs spanning spike, dominant at 160-218 and 743-854. Repertoire sampling occurred only after the peak T cell response.

This TCR came from an adult in good health. The source was peripheral blood, collected on day 0 of AZD1222 vaccination. This chain connects TRBV7-2 to TRBJ1-2; a weak D match, TRBD1 (6 bases). CDR3 residues: CASSPNRVNYGYTF. CDR3 sequence (DNA): TGTGCCAGCAGCCCAAACAGGGTCAACTATGGCTACACCTTC. Full variable domain (remainder filled in from reference TRBV7-2 and TRBJ1-2): GAGVSQSPSNKVTEKGKDVELRCDPISGHTALYWYRQSLGQGLEFLIYFQGNSAPDKSGLPSDRFSAERTGGSVSTLTIQRTQQEDSAVYLCASSPNRVNYGYTFGSGTRLTVV.